Below are 4 T cell receptor beta chains sequenced from a single sample in a study of PD-L1 blockade in urothelial cancer. Assay used: immunoSEQ multiplex PCR; TCRdb lists only in-frame clones, some missing. The table has 130,000 or so clones, roughly 84% seen once; the top ten hold 3.2%. Stated time point: pretreatment peripheral blood. This material consisted of PBMCs, taken around atezolizumab (anti-PD-L1) treatment. The receptors were sampled from a man aged 45-60 years with urothelial cancer.

The chain links TRBV10-2 to TRBJ2-7; D is unresolved. The CDR3 covers 11 residues. V was pared by 6 bases and J by 4 bases, with 7 bases between. CDR1 and CDR2 (germline): WSHSY, SAAADI. The CDR3 is CASRGNYEQYF. The CDR3 DNA reads as TGCGCCAGCAGGGGCAATTACGAGCAGTACTTC.

The gene calls are TRBV2 and TRBJ1-4, with 9 nucleotides matching TRBD1. CDR1 is SNHLY and CDR2 is FYNNEI in the germline V gene. This CDR3 contains 14 residues. The V segment lost 6 bases and the J segment 5 bases; nucleotides outside the gene matches: 4. CDR3 region: CASSPDRGNEKLFF. The CDR3 DNA is TGTGCCAGCAGCCCGGACAGGGGAAATGAAAAACTGTTTTTT.

V gene TRBV4-1 combines with J gene TRBJ2-2, with 9 bases matching TRBD1. After removal of 1 base from V and 7 bases from J, the junction contained 19 bases not matched to a gene. This CDR3 has 20 amino acids. Per the germline V gene, CDR1 is MGHRA and CDR2 is YSYEKL. The CDR3 DNA reads TGCGCCAGCAGCCAAGTCCGATTGTTCCTGGACAGGGGATACATCGGGGAGCTGTTTTTT. Its translation is CASSQVRLFLDRGYIGELFF.

Worth noting for this clone: One end of the junction does not line up with germline, which may come from a read error. The chain combines TRBV6-1 with TRBJ1-2; the match to TRBD1 covers 9 bases. The CDR3 extends over 14 amino acids. CDR1 is MNHNS and CDR2 is SASEGT in the germline V gene. This CDR3 reads CASSEVGGDRALPF. CDR3 sequence (DNA): TGTGCCAGCAGTGAAGTCGGAGGGGACAGGGCACTGCCATTC.